This TCR beta chain derives from a study of blood T cell repertoires in COVID-19. This clone was seen more than once but under ten times. Sequenced by immunoSEQ multiplex PCR; TCRdb stores in-frame clones only, minus some. The profile shows about 86,000 clones, just under 85% of them singletons. The V and J ends lost 5 bases and 3 bases, in that order; junction bases with no gene match: 10. The CDR3 consists of 16 residues. Germline V lookup: CDR1 ENHRY, CDR2 SYGVKD. Specimen: peripheral blood. The source is a man aged 45-60 years with acute or convalescent COVID-19. This rearrangement joins TRBV10-3 to TRBJ2-5, with 9 bases fitting TRBD2. The CDR3 loop reads CAISNPLAGVKETQYF. Written as DNA, the CDR3 is TGTGCCATCAGTAATCCACTAGCGGGCGTAAAAGAGACCCAGTACTTC.